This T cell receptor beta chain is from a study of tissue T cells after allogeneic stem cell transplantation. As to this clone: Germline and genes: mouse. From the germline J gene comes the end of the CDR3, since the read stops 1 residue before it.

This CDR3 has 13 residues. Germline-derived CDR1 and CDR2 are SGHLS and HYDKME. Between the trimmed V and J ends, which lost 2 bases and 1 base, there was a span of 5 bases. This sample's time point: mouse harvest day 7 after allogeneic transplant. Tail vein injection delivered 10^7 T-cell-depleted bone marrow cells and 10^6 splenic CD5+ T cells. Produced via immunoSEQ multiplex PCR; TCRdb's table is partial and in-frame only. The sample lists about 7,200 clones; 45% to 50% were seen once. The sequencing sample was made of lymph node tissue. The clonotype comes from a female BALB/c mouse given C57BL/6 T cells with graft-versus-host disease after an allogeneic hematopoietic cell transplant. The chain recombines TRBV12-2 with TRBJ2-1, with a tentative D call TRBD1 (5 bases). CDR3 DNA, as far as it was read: TGTGCCAGCTCTCGACAGAACTATGCTGAGCAGTTC. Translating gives CASSRQNYAEQF. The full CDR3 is CASSRQNYAEQFF.